A single sample is the source of the 17 T cell receptor beta chains below, sequenced in a study of blood T cells in healthy people across ages. Alongside a J-beta primer mix, a sample-barcoded 5' primer served in a second PCR lasting about 7 to 11 cycles. Using its own MiXCR run on the 5' RACE reads, TCRdb lists one record per CDR3 protein. The repertoire holds over 950,000 distinct CDR3 sequences, roughly half seen once, with roughly 23% in the top ten. Source material: blood. The receptors were sampled from a woman aged 60-75 years in good health.

This rearrangement joins TRBV5-4 to TRBJ2-4, with 9 bases fitting TRBD1. Matching the DNA end better, TRBJ2-7 makes the J call doubtful. This CDR3 has 14 residues. Germline V gene lookup returns CDR1 SGHNT and CDR2 YYREEE (reference sequence). CDR3 coding DNA: TGTGCCAGCAGCTTGCGGGACAGGGTCTACGAGCAGTACTTC. Amino acid sequence: CASSLRDRVYEQYF.

The chain carries TRBV10-3 and TRBJ2-1, with D tentatively TRBD2 (5 bases). The CDR3 covers 17 residues. The V gene lost 2 bases and the J gene lost 0 bases, with 14 bases spanning the gap. Germline CDR1 ENHRY, CDR2 SYGVKD. As DNA, the CDR3 is TGTGCCATCAGTGAGAAGGTTCTAGCTTTCTCCTACAATGAGCAGTTCTTC. It specifies CAISEKVLAFSYNEQFF.

The chain couples TRBV14 to TRBJ1-6; the D is unclear. This CDR3 spans 13 amino acids. Per the germline V gene, CDR1 is SGHDN and CDR2 is FVKESK. The germline V and J ends were trimmed by 6 bases and 10 bases, with 13 bases remaining between them. The CDR3 DNA reads as TGTGCCAGCAGAGGCAGTAATAGATCACCCCTCCACTTT. Its translation: CASRGSNRSPLHF.

CDR3 residues: CAWIPDSVNYGYTF. CDR3 nucleotide sequence: TGTGCCTGGATTCCGGACAGCGTTAACTATGGCTACACCTTC. V usage is TRBV30 and J usage is TRBJ1-2; a possible D gene is TRBD1 (6 bases). The germline V and J ends were trimmed by 4 bases and 1 base, with 13 bases remaining between them. Germline V gene data show CDR1 as GTSNPN and CDR2 as SVGIG (reference sequence). The CDR3 has 14 residues. Together with reference TRBV30 and TRBJ1-2, the CDR3 gives the full variable domain: SQTIHQWPATLVQPVGSPLSLECTVEGTSNPNLYWYRQAAGRGLQLLFYSVGIGQISSEVPQNLSASRPQDRQFILSSKKLLLSDSGFYLCAWIPDSVNYGYTFGSGTRLTVV.

About this clonotype itself: Compared with germline, one end of the junction differs, possibly owing to a read error. The chain is built from TRBV20-1 and TRBJ2-3, with D possibly matching TRBD1 (5 bases). Germline CDR1 and CDR2: DFQATT and SNEGSKA (reference sequence). This CDR3 has 15 residues. The CDR3 sequence: CSAGDREQGFDTQYF. As DNA, the CDR3 is TGCAGTGCTGGAGATCGAGAGCAGGGATTCGATACGCAGTATTTT.

Concerning this clonotype itself: A read error may be the cause here, since a much bigger clone is one base away. The rearrangement joins TRBV20-1 to TRBJ2-5, with 8 bases matching TRBD2. The J call is doubtful: the DNA matches TRBJ2-7 better. Germline-derived CDR1 and CDR2 are DFQATT and SNEGSKA (reference sequence). The CDR3 has 12 amino acids. The CDR3 DNA reads TGCAGTGCTAGACTAGCGGGCTGCGAGCAGTACTTC. Translation: CSARLAGCEQYF.

This clonotype turned up a few times. The chain uses TRBV29-1 and TRBJ2-5, with 7 nucleotides matching TRBD2. Per germline, CDR1 SQVTM and CDR2 ANQGSEA. The J segment lost 0 bases and the V segment lost 4 bases, leaving 5 bases of the junction unmatched. The CDR3 totals 14 residues. Here the CDR3 reads CSVVPSGNQETQYF. DNA for the CDR3: TGCAGCGTTGTCCCCAGCGGGAACCAAGAGACCCAGTACTTC.

This clonotype was detected a few times. The genes are TRBV29-1 and TRBJ1-1, with D possibly TRBD1 on 5 matching bases. Per the germline V gene, CDR1 is SQVTM and CDR2 is ANQGSEA. The CDR3 length is 12 residues. The V gene lost 5 bases and the J gene lost 4 bases, with 11 bases spanning the gap. The CDR3 nucleotides are TGCAGCGTTCCAGGGTTGGGCACTGAAGCTTTCTTT. Its translation: CSVPGLGTEAFF. The full variable domain, completed using reference TRBV29-1 and TRBJ1-1, is SAVISQKPSRDICQRGTSLTIQCQVDSQVTMMFWYRQQPGQSLTLIATANQGSEATYESGFVIDKFPISRPNLTFSTLTVSNMSPEDSSIYLCSVPGLGTEAFFGQGTRLTVV.

The chain links TRBV20-1 to TRBJ2-5; the D gene is possibly TRBD1 (6 bases). Trimming left V 5 bases short and J 3 bases short, with 16 bases between. CDR1 is DFQATT and CDR2 is SNEGSKA in the germline V gene (reference sequence). This CDR3 is 14 amino acids long. CDR3 loop: CSAPTRGRKETQYF. Written as DNA, the CDR3 is TGCAGTGCTCCTACTAGGGGGAGAAAAGAGACCCAGTACTTC.

This clonotype was counted only a few times. This chain links TRBV7-7 with TRBJ2-3; D possibly corresponds to TRBD2 (6 bases). From germline, CDR1 is SSHAT and CDR2 FNYEAQ (reference sequence). The CDR3 length is 14 residues. Trimming took off 5 bases at V and 4 bases at J, with 13 bases between the two ends. CDR3 sequence reads: CASSPSTGADTQYF. The CDR3 DNA sequence: TGTGCCAGCAGCCCCTCCACGGGGGCAGATACGCAGTATTTT.

The J gene is TRBJ1-4, the V gene TRBV7-2, with TRBD1 matching over 7 bases. The CDR3 is made up of 15 amino acids. V dropped 1 base and J dropped 10; count of bases not matched to a gene: 9. Germline values: CDR1 SGHTA, CDR2 FQGNSA. The CDR3 DNA reads TGTGCCAGCAGCTTAGAGACAGGGCCTTCGGGAAAACTGTTTTTT. Translated, it gives CASSLETGPSGKLFF. Looking up the rest from reference TRBV7-2 and TRBJ1-4 gives the full variable domain: GAGVSQSPSNKVTEKGKDVELRCDPISGHTALYWYRQSLGQGLEFLIYFQGNSAPDKSGLPSDRFSAERTGGSVSTLTIQRTQQEDSAVYLCASSLETGPSGKLFFGSGTQLSVL.

This chain joins TRBV7-9 and TRBJ2-1; 8 bases match TRBD1. With 0 bases clipped from V and 9 bases from J, the junction kept 7 bases outside the gene matches. The CDR3 spans 15 residues. Germline CDR1 reads SEHNR; CDR2 reads FQNEAQ (reference sequence). CDR3 residues: CASSLAQGALSEQFF. The CDR3 DNA reads as TGTGCCAGCAGCTTAGCGCAGGGGGCGTTGAGTGAGCAGTTCTTC. The full variable domain, rest sourced from reference TRBV7-9 and TRBJ2-1, is DTGVSQNPRHKITKRGQNVTFRCDPISEHNRLYWYRQTLGQGPEFLTYFQNEAQLEKSRLLSDRFSAERPKGSFSTLEIQRTEQGDSAMYLCASSLAQGALSEQFFGPGTRLTVL.

This clonotype was counted a few times. This rearrangement joins TRBV7-8 to TRBJ2-7; 10 bases line up with TRBD2. The CDR3 length is 15 residues. V was clipped by 2 bases and J by 4 bases; unmatched bases: 5. In germline, CDR1 is SGHVS, CDR2 FQNEAQ. CDR3 amino acids: CASSLSTSGMYEQYF. The CDR3 bases are TGTGCCAGCAGCTTATCTACTAGCGGGATGTACGAGCAGTACTTC.

In the case of this clonotype: One junction end does not reproduce the germline sequence, and a read error may be involved. The chain combines TRBV30 with TRBJ2-5; TRBD1 is a possible D gene (6 bases). Germline V gives CDR1 GTSNPN, CDR2 SVGIG (reference sequence). The CDR3 loop spans 12 amino acids. Here the CDR3 reads CAGSVTRGTQYF. CDR3 DNA sequence: TGTGCCGGGAGCGTAACCAGGGGGACCCAGTACTTC.

This clonotype was seen more than once but under ten times. V usage is TRBV27 and J usage is TRBJ1-2, with D unresolved. The V gene lost 1 base and the J gene lost 4 bases, with 10 bases spanning the gap. This CDR3 is 14 amino acids long. Germline CDR1 is MNHEY and CDR2 is SMNVEV (reference sequence). In DNA form, the CDR3 reads TGTGCCAGCAGTTTATACCCAGATCTCTATGGCTACACCTTC. This translates into CASSLYPDLYGYTF.

The J gene is TRBJ1-2, the V gene TRBV7-2; a weak D match, TRBD1 (5 bases). CDR1 and CDR2 (germline): SGHTA, FQGNSA. The CDR3 has 15 amino acids. The germline V and J ends were trimmed by 1 base and 5 bases, with 14 bases remaining between them. The CDR3 sequence is CASSLVVGEPYGYTF. The CDR3 DNA reads TGTGCCAGCAGCTTAGTGGTGGGGGAGCCATATGGCTACACCTTC. Based on the CDR3 plus reference TRBV7-2 and TRBJ1-2, the full variable domain is GAGVSQSPSNKVTEKGKDVELRCDPISGHTALYWYRQSLGQGLEFLIYFQGNSAPDKSGLPSDRFSAERTGGSVSTLTIQRTQQEDSAVYLCASSLVVGEPYGYTFGSGTRLTVV.

The CDR3, as DNA: TGTGCCAGCAGCCCCCTCCCCCACGAGCAGTACTTC. Translated: CASSPLPHEQYF. The chain employs TRBV27 and TRBJ2-5; D remains ambiguous. The closer fit of TRBJ2-7 to the DNA end suggests the J call may be wrong. The CDR3 covers 12 residues. CDR1 is MNHEY and CDR2 is SMNVEV in the germline V gene (reference sequence).